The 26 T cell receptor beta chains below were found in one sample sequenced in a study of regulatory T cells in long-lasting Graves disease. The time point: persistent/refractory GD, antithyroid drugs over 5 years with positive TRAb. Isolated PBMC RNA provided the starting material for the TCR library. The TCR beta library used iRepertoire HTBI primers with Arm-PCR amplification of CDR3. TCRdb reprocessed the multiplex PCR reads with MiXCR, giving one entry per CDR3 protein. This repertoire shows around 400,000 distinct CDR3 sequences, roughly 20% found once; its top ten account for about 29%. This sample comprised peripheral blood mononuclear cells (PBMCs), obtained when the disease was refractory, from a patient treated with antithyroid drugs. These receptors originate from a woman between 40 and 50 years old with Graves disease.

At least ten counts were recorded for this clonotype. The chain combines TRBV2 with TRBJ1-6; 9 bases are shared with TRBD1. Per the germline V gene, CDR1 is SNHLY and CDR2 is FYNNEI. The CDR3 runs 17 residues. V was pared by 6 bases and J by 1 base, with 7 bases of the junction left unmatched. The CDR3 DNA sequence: TGTGCCAGCAGGGGGGACAGGGTGGCGTCCTATAATTCACCCCTCCACTTT. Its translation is CASRGDRVASYNSPLHF.

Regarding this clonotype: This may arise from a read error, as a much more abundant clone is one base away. CDR3 region: CSAEGLAGLVYEQYF. The CDR3 DNA reads TGCAGCGCTGAGGGACTAGCGGGGTTGGTCTACGAGCAGTACTTC. The rearrangement uses TRBV29-1 and TRBJ2-7, with TRBD2 identical over 13 bases. V trimming: 7 bases; J trimming: 3 bases; junction bases outside the gene matches: 9. Germline lookup yields CDR1 SQVTM and CDR2 ANQGSEA. The CDR3 runs 15 residues.

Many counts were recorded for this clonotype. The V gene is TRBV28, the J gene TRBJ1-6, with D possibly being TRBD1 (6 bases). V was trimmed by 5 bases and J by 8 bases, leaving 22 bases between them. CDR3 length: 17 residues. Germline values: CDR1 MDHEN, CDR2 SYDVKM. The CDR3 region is CASSQSKGTRHDSPLHF. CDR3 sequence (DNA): TGTGCCAGCAGTCAAAGTAAAGGGACACGGCATGATTCACCCCTCCACTTT.

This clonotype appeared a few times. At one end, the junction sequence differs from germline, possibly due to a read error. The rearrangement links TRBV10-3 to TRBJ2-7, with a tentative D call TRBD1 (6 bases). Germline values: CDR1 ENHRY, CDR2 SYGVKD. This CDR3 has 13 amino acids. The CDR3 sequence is CAIGETGTYEQYF. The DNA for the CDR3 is TGTGCCATCGGTGAGACAGGCACCTACGAGCAGTACTTC.

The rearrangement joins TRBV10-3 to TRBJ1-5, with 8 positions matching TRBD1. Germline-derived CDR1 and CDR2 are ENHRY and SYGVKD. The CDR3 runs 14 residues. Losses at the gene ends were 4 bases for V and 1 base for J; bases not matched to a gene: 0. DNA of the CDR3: TGTGCCATCAGTGGGACAGGGAGCAATCAGCCCCAGCATTTT. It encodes CAISGTGSNQPQHF.

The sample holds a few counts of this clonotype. CDR3 sequence: CASSESTASTKNIQYF. The CDR3 DNA sequence: TGTGCCAGCAGTGAAAGCACGGCTAGCACCAAAAACATTCAGTACTTC. This sequence joins TRBV6-2 or TRBV6-3 and TRBJ2-4, with D perhaps TRBD2 (5 bases). Per germline, CDR1 MNHEY and CDR2 SVGEGT. The length of the CDR3 is 16 residues. The germline V and J ends were trimmed by 5 bases and 2 bases, with 16 bases remaining between them.

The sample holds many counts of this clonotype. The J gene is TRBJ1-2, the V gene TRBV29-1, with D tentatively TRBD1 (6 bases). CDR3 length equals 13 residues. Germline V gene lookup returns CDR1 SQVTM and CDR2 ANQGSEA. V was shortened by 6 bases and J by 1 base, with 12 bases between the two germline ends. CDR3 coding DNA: TGCAGCGTCCGGACAGACCATAACTATGGCTACACCTTC. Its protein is CSVRTDHNYGYTF.

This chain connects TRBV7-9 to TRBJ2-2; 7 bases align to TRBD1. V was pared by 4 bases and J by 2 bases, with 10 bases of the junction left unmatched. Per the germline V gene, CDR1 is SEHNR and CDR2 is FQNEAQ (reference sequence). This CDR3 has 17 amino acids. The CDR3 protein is CASSSLNDRANTGELFF. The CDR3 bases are TGTGCCAGCAGCTCCCTCAATGACAGGGCAAACACCGGGGAGCTGTTTTTT.

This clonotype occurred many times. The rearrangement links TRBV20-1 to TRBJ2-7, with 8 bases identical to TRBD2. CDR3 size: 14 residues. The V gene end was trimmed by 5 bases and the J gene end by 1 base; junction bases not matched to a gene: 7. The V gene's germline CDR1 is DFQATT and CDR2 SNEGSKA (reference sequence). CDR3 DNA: TGCAGTGCTCCGGGACTAGTGGGTTCCTACGAGCAGTACTTC. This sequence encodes CSAPGLVGSYEQYF.

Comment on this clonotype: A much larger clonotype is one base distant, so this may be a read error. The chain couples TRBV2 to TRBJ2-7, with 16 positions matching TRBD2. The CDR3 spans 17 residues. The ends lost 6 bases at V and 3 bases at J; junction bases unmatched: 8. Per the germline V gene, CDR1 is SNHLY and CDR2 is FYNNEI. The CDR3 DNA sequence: TGTGCCAGCAGCGTAAACGGGACTAGCGGGAGGGTCTACGAGCAGTACTTC. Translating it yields CASSVNGTSGRVYEQYF.

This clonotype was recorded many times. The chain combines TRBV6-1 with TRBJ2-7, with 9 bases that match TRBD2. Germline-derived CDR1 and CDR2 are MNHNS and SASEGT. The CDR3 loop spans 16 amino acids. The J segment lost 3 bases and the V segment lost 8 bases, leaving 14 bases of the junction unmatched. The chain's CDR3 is CASSRGGLALLYEQYF. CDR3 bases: TGTGCCAGCTCTCGGGGGGGACTAGCTCTCCTCTACGAGCAGTACTTC.

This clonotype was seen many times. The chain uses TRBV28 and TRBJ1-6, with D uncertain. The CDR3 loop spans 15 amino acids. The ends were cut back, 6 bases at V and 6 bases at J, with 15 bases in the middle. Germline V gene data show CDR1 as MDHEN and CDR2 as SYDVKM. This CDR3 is CASSPATPTNSPLHF. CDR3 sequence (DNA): TGTGCCAGCAGCCCCGCAACACCGACTAATTCACCCCTCCACTTT.

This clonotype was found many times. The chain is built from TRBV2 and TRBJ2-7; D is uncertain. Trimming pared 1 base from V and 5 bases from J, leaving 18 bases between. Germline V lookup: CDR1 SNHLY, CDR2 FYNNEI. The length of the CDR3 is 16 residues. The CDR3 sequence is CASSEGGTSAVNEQYF. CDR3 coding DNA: TGTGCCAGCAGTGAAGGAGGTACATCGGCGGTTAACGAGCAGTACTTC.

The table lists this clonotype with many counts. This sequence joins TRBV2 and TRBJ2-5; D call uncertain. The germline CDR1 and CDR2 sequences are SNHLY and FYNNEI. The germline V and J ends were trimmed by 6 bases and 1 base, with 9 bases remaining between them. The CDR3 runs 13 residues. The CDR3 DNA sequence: TGTGCCAGCAGCTCACGATTCCAAGAGACCCAGTACTTC. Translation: CASSSRFQETQYF.

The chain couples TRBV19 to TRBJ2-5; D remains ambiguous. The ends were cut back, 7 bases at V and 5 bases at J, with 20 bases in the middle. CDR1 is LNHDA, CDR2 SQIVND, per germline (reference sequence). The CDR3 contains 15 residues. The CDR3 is CASTTSFGVRETQYF. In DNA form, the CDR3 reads TGTGCCAGTACGACAAGCTTTGGGGTTCGGGAGACCCAGTACTTC.

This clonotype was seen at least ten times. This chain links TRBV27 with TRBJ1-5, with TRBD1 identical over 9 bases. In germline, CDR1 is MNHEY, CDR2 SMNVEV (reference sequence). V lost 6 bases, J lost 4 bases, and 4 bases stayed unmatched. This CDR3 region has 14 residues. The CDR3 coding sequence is TGTGCCAGCAGACCTGGACAGGGGAATCAGCCCCAGCATTTT. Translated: CASRPGQGNQPQHF.

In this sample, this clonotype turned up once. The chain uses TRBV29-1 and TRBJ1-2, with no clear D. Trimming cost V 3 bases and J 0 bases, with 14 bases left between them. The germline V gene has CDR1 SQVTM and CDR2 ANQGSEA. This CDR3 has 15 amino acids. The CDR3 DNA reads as TGCAGCGTTGAGAGACGGAAACCAGCTAACTATGGCTACACCTTC. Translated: CSVERRKPANYGYTF.

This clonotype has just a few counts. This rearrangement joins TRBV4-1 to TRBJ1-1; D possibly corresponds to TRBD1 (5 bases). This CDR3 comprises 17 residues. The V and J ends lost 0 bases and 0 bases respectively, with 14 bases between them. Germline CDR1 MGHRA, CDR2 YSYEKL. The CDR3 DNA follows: TGCGCCAGCAGCCAAGATGCACCAATGGGGGTGAACACTGAAGCTTTCTTT. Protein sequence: CASSQDAPMGVNTEAFF.

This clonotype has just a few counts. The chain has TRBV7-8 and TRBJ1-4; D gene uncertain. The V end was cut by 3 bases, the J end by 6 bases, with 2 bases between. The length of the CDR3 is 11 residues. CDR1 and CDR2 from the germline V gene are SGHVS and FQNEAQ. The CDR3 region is CASSFDEKLFF. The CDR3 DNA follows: TGTGCCAGCAGCTTCGATGAAAAACTGTTTTTT.

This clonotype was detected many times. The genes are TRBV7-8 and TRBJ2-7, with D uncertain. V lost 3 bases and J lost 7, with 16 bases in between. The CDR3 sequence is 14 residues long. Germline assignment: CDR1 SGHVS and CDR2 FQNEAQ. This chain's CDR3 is CASSFPQRAREQYF. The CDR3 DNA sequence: TGTGCCAGCAGCTTCCCCCAACGGGCCAGGGAGCAGTACTTC.

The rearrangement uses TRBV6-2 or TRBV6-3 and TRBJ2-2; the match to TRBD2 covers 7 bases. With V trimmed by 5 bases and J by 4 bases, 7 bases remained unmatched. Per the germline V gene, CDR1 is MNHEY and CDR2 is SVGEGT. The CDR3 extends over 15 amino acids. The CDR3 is CASSATSIGTGELFF. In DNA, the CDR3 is TGTGCCAGCAGTGCGACTAGCATCGGCACCGGGGAGCTGTTTTTT.

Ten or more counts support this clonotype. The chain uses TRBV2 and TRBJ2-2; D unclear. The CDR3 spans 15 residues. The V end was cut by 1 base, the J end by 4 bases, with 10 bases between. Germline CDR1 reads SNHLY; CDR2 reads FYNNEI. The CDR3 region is CASSEGQAFTGELFF. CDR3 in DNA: TGTGCCAGCAGTGAAGGGCAAGCGTTCACCGGGGAGCTGTTTTTT. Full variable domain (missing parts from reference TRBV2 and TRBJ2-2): EPEVTQTPSHQVTQMGQEVILRCVPISNHLYFYWYRQILGQKVEFLVSFYNNEISEKSEIFDDQFSVERPDGSNFTLKIRSTKLEDSAMYFCASSEGQAFTGELFFGEGSRLTVL.

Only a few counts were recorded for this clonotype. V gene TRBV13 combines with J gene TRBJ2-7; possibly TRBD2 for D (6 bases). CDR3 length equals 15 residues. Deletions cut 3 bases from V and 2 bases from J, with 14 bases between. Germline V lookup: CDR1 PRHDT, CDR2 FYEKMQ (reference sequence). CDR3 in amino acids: CASSFGRGSPYEQYF. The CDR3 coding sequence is TGTGCCAGCAGCTTTGGGCGGGGAAGTCCCTACGAGCAGTACTTC.

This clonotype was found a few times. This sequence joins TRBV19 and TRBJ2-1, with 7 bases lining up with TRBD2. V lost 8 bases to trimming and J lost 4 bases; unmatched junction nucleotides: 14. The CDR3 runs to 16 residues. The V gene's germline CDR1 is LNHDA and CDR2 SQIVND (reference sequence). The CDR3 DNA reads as TGTGCCAGTCGCCTCTCCGGGACTAACTTATACAATGAGCAGTTCTTC. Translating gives CASRLSGTNLYNEQFF.

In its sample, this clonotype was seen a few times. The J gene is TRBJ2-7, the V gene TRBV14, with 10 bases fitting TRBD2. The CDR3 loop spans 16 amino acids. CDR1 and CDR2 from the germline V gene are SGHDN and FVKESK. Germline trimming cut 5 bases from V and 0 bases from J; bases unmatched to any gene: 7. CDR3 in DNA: TGTGCCAGCAGCTTCCATAGCGGGAGGAGCTCCTACGAGCAGTACTTC. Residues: CASSFHSGRSSYEQYF.

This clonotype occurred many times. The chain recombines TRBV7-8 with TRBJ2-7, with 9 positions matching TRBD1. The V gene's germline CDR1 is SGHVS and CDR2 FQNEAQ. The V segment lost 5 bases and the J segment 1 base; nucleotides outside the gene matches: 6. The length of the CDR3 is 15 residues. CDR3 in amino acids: CASSAGTGPSYEQYF. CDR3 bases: TGTGCCAGCAGCGCCGGGACAGGGCCTTCCTACGAGCAGTACTTC.